A single sample is the source of the 21 T cell receptor beta chains below, sequenced in a study of CD8 T cells in Susac syndrome. Random-hexamer reverse transcription was applied to roughly 0.5 to 1 ug RNA. TCRdb fed the immunoSEQ multiplex PCR reads into MiXCR, producing one record per CDR3 protein. The sample records about 120,000 distinct CDR3 sequences, under 95% being singletons. Sequenced: CD8+ T cells from PBMCs. Receptors originate from a human donor in good health.

The chain has TRBV20-1 and TRBJ1-5; D gene uncertain. V was pared by 7 bases and J by 3 bases, with 13 bases between. CDR3 size: 13 residues. Germline V CDR1 and CDR2: DFQATT, SNEGSKA (reference sequence). DNA of the CDR3: TGCAGTGTGGGCGGGGTGGTCAATCAGCCCCAGCATTTT. Amino acid sequence: CSVGGVVNQPQHF.

The CDR3 protein is CASSYSGGAVNEQFF. As DNA, the CDR3 is TGTGCCAGCAGTTACTCCGGGGGGGCGGTTAATGAGCAGTTCTTC. The chain couples TRBV6-2 or TRBV6-3 to TRBJ2-1; 8 bases are a match to TRBD2. Germline V gene sequence: CDR1 MNHEY, CDR2 SVGEGT. Trimming took 0 bases from V and 7 from J; bases not matched to a gene: 5. The CDR3 is 15 amino acids.

In this sample, this clonotype turned up a few times. The chain links TRBV4-3 to TRBJ2-3; the match to TRBD2 covers 11 bases. Germline V gene sequence: CDR1 LGHNA, CDR2 YSLEER. The CDR3 runs to 18 residues. V lost 0 bases, J lost 2 bases, and 7 bases stayed unmatched. CDR3 sequence reads: CASSQDLGTSGSTDTQYF. The DNA of the CDR3 is TGCGCCAGCAGCCAAGATCTGGGGACTAGCGGCTCCACAGATACGCAGTATTTT.

This clonotype is a singleton in its sample. The V and J genes are TRBV29-1 and TRBJ1-1; TRBD1 is a possible D gene (6 bases). Trimming cost V 1 base and J 0 bases, with 12 bases left between them. Germline assignment: CDR1 SQVTM and CDR2 ANQGSEA. This CDR3 has 15 residues. This CDR3 is CSVEGQGIMNTEAFF. The CDR3 DNA is TGCAGCGTTGAAGGGCAGGGGATAATGAACACTGAAGCTTTCTTT.

The rearrangement uses TRBV29-1 and TRBJ1-1; D is possibly TRBD1 (5 bases). Germline V gene sequence: CDR1 SQVTM, CDR2 ANQGSEA. Trimming removed 2 bases at V and 3 bases at J, with 10 bases between. This CDR3 spans 13 amino acids. This CDR3 reads CSVEWGIDTEAFF. CDR3 nucleotides: TGCAGCGTTGAATGGGGGATCGACACTGAAGCTTTCTTT.

The chain is built from TRBV12-3 or TRBV12-4 and TRBJ2-6; maybe TRBD2 (6 bases). The CDR3 contains 17 residues. The V gene lost 6 bases and the J gene lost 0 bases, with 15 bases spanning the gap. DNA for the CDR3: TGTGCCAGCAGCTCTGGCGGGGCGGTCTCTGGGGCCAACGTCCTGACTTTC. Translating gives CASSSGGAVSGANVLTF.

The V and J genes are TRBV20-1 and TRBJ2-1, with 8 bases lining up with TRBD2. CDR1 and CDR2 (germline): DFQATT, SNEGSKA (reference sequence). V was clipped by 3 bases and J by 2 bases; unmatched bases: 9. CDR3 length equals 16 residues. The CDR3 bases are TGCAGTGCTAGGAGGGTTACTAGCGGCCCCTACAATGAGCAGTTCTTC. Translated: CSARRVTSGPYNEQFF.

The rearrangement joins TRBV14 to TRBJ2-3; D is unclear. This CDR3 is built from 13 residues. V lost 0 bases and J lost 7, with 8 bases in between. Germline V gives CDR1 SGHDN, CDR2 FVKESK. CDR3 in DNA: TGTGCCAGCAGCCAAGATGGCCGGAATACGCAGTATTTT. Its translation: CASSQDGRNTQYF.

The rearrangement uses TRBV3-1 and TRBJ1-2, with a possible D match to TRBD1 (5 bases). Trimming stripped 6 bases from V and 4 bases from J, with 12 bases between. The CDR3 extends over 13 amino acids. Germline V gives CDR1 LGHDT, CDR2 YNNKEL (reference sequence). CDR3 residues: CASSQRGGYGYTF. The CDR3 DNA reads as TGTGCCAGCAGTCAACGGGGGGGCTATGGCTACACCTTC.

The rearrangement links TRBV18 to TRBJ2-5; 9 nucleotides align to TRBD2. The V gene end was trimmed by 3 bases and the J gene end by 4 bases; junction bases not matched to a gene: 9. The CDR3 has 16 residues. Germline V gene data show CDR1 as KGHSH and CDR2 as LQKENI. The CDR3 nucleotides are TGTGCCAGCTCACCCCCCCAGCGGGGGGCGGGAGAGACCCAGTACTTC. Translated: CASSPPQRGAGETQYF.

V gene TRBV19 combines with J gene TRBJ2-7, with D unclear. This CDR3 is 16 amino acids long. Trimming stripped 3 bases from V and 5 bases from J, with 20 bases between. CDR1 LNHDA and CDR2 SQIVND come from the germline V gene (reference sequence). CDR3 sequence reads: CASSILFASRVDEQYF. As DNA, the CDR3 is TGTGCCAGTAGTATCCTATTTGCCTCCAGAGTAGACGAGCAGTACTTC.

The chain combines TRBV3-1 with TRBJ2-5; D not resolved. Per germline, CDR1 LGHDT and CDR2 YNNKEL (reference sequence). V was shortened by 2 bases and J by 4 bases, with 8 bases between the two germline ends. This CDR3 comprises 13 residues. CDR3 protein: CASSQWGRETQYF. The CDR3 DNA reads as TGTGCCAGCAGCCAATGGGGAAGAGAGACCCAGTACTTC.

V is TRBV5-5 and J is TRBJ1-1, with TRBD1 as a possible D gene (5 bases). The germline CDR1 and CDR2 sequences are SGHKS and YYEKEE (reference sequence). V lost 0 bases, J lost 8 bases, and 17 bases lay in between. The CDR3 has 15 amino acids. The CDR3 DNA reads as TGTGCCAGCAGCTTGGTCGTCCCCGGGACCCAGGAAGCTTTCTTT. This sequence encodes CASSLVVPGTQEAFF.

J is TRBJ2-2 and V is TRBV5-4, with 12 nucleotides matching TRBD2. V shed 4 bases, J shed 5 bases, and the junction held 3 bases outside the gene matches. This CDR3 has 15 residues. Germline V gene data show CDR1 as SGHNT and CDR2 as YYREEE (reference sequence). This CDR3 reads CASSPGTSGTGELFF. The CDR3 DNA follows: TGTGCCAGCAGCCCCGGGACTAGCGGGACCGGGGAGCTGTTTTTT.

This chain uses TRBV7-9 with TRBJ1-5; TRBD1 aligns across 8 bases. Trimming removed 4 bases from V and 8 bases from J; junction bases left unmatched: 10. This CDR3 is built from 15 residues. Per germline, CDR1 SEHNR and CDR2 FQNEAQ (reference sequence). Written as DNA, the CDR3 is TGTGCCAGCAGCTCCCGGACAGGGACGGCTGAGCCCCAGCATTTT. This codes for CASSSRTGTAEPQHF. Complete variable domain (other parts from reference TRBV7-9 and TRBJ1-5): DTGVSQNPRHKITKRGQNVTFRCDPISEHNRLYWYRQTLGQGPEFLTYFQNEAQLEKSRLLSDRFSAERPKGSFSTLEIQRTEQGDSAMYLCASSSRTGTAEPQHFGDGTRLSIL.

The chain combines TRBV28 with TRBJ2-5; no reliable D call. Deletions cut 3 bases from V and 3 bases from J, with 14 bases between. The length of the CDR3 is 15 residues. Germline V CDR1 and CDR2: MDHEN, SYDVKM. As DNA, the CDR3 is TGTGCCAGCAGTTTTGCGCGAAAACTAAAAGAGACCCAGTACTTC. Residues: CASSFARKLKETQYF.

V and J are TRBV13 and TRBJ2-3; 7 bases map to TRBD2. The CDR3 has 17 residues. CDR1 PRHDT and CDR2 FYEKMQ come from the germline V gene (reference sequence). Trimming took 4 bases from V and 0 from J; bases not matched to a gene: 10. The CDR3 sequence is CASSSPGEGGSTDTQYF. As DNA, the CDR3 is TGTGCCAGCAGCTCCCCTGGGGAGGGCGGCAGCACAGATACGCAGTATTTT. The full variable domain, its missing parts supplied by reference TRBV13 and TRBJ2-3, is AAGVIQSPRHLIKEKRETATLKCYPIPRHDTVYWYQQGPGQDPQFLISFYEKMQSDKGSIPDRFSAQQFSDYHSELNMSSLELGDSALYFCASSSPGEGGSTDTQYFGPGTRLTVL.

CDR3 DNA sequence: TGTGCCAGCAGCGGAACAGGGATCTACGAGCAGTACTTC. Amino acid sequence: CASSGTGIYEQYF. This chain uses TRBV5-6 with TRBJ2-7; a possible D gene is TRBD1 (6 bases). The CDR3 sequence is 13 residues long. Germline assignment: CDR1 SGHDT and CDR2 YYEEEE. Deletions cut 4 bases from V and 3 bases from J, with 11 bases between.

The genes are TRBV30 and TRBJ1-4, with D hard to call. The CDR3 totals 16 residues. From germline, CDR1 is GTSNPN and CDR2 SVGIG (reference sequence). Trimming took 0 bases from V and 5 from J, leaving 16 bases between them. The CDR3 here is CAWSVVGDYRNEKLFF. DNA of the CDR3: TGTGCCTGGAGTGTTGTGGGCGATTACCGAAATGAAAAACTGTTTTTT.

This chain uses TRBV20-1 with TRBJ2-1, with D possibly called TRBD1 or TRBD2 (5 bases each). The germline V gene has CDR1 DFQATT and CDR2 SNEGSKA (reference sequence). The CDR3 consists of 15 residues. V was shortened by 1 base and J by 8 bases, with 18 bases between the two germline ends. CDR3 coding DNA: TGCAGTGCTAGAGGGGGGAGCAGAGATTCGGATGAGCAGTTCTTC. The encoded protein is CSARGGSRDSDEQFF.

This sequence joins TRBV9 and TRBJ1-1; no definite D call. CDR3 length equals 13 residues. V was shortened by 4 bases and J by 11 bases, with 18 bases between the two germline ends. CDR1 and CDR2 (germline): SGDLS, YYNGEE. CDR3 sequence reads: CASSPEMGLGAFF. CDR3 nucleotides: TGTGCCAGCAGCCCCGAGATGGGGTTGGGGGCTTTCTTT.